This T cell receptor beta chain was captured by sequencing in a study of shared clonotypes between healthy human individuals. All participating donors were Caucasian adults from Nashville, Tennessee. CD4+ cell separation produced CD45RA+ naive and CD45RA-negative memory subsets. Using immunoSEQ multiplex PCR, the repertoire was profiled, and TCRdb retains in-frame clones only, with some absent. The sample shows around 2.1 million clones, roughly 95% of them seen only once. Study findings and constraints: An expected dependence of interdonor clonotype sharing on sequencing depth was noted. Among the subsets, naive ones generally showed larger estimated richness than memory ones.

Comments on this clone: Antigen: not known.

Deletions cut 6 bases from V and 0 bases from J, with 12 bases between. CDR1 and CDR2 from the germline V gene are LNHDA and SQIVND (reference sequence). The CDR3 consists of 14 residues. The TCR comes from a man younger than 35 in good health. The J gene is TRBJ2-7, the V gene TRBV19; tentatively, D is TRBD2 (5 bases). The sample taken for sequencing was naive CD4+ T cells sorted from blood. Subset reported: CD45RA+ positively selected. This CDR3 reads CASSRTFSSYEQYF. Here the CDR3 DNA reads TGTGCCAGTAGCCGGACTTTTAGCTCCTACGAGCAGTACTTC.